The T cell receptor beta chain described here comes from a study of PD-1 blockade in mismatch repair-deficient tumors. General study results and limits: Tumor-resident clones, often absent from pretreatment blood, expanded after pembrolizumab and then contracted.

Turning to this clone: What it binds is not known.

V lost 6 bases to trimming and J lost 10 bases; unmatched junction nucleotides: 17. The CDR3 loop spans 16 amino acids. Germline V gene data show CDR1 as MNHNY and CDR2 as SVGAGI (reference sequence). Using immunoSEQ multiplex PCR, the repertoire was profiled, and TCRdb retains in-frame clones only, with some absent. This sample has 38,000 or so clones, with 70% to 90% found just once. This TCR derives from an adult with mismatch repair-deficient cancer. This specimen consisted of peripheral blood, obtained roughly 75 weeks after starting pembrolizumab. The chain uses TRBV6-6 and TRBJ2-2; 7 bases agree with TRBD2. The CDR3 coding sequence is TGTGCCAGCAGGAACCCTCCGGGACTATTTCCCGAGGAGCTGTTTTTT. Translation: CASRNPPGLFPEELFF.